The clone carrying this TCR beta chain has a handful of counts. Its antigen remains unknown. This entry belongs to a study of T cell responses to AZD1222 COVID-19 vaccine. Assay: immunoSEQ multiplex PCR; the TCRdb copy retains only in-frame clones and omits some. Of 250,000 to 300,000 clones in the sample, about 94% are singletons; the top ten hold roughly 0.5%. The V segment lost 0 bases and the J segment 3 bases; nucleotides outside the gene matches: 5. The CDR3 sequence is 15 residues long. Per the germline V gene, CDR1 is SGHTA and CDR2 is FQGNSA. The study's findings and limits: The study identified only five to seven AZD1222 recipients as seropositive at baseline. Unmutated regions of variants are reportedly targeted by nearly half of spike-specific TCRs.

The TCR sequence derives from an adult who received the AZD1222 COVID-19 vaccine. The J gene is TRBJ2-7, the V gene TRBV7-2; 7 nucleotides agree with TRBD1. Sample: peripheral blood, taken 28 days after the second AZD1222 dose. CDR3 nucleotide sequence: TGTGCCAGCAGCTTAGCGACAGGGAGAGGCTACGAGCAGTACTTC. Translation: CASSLATGRGYEQYF.